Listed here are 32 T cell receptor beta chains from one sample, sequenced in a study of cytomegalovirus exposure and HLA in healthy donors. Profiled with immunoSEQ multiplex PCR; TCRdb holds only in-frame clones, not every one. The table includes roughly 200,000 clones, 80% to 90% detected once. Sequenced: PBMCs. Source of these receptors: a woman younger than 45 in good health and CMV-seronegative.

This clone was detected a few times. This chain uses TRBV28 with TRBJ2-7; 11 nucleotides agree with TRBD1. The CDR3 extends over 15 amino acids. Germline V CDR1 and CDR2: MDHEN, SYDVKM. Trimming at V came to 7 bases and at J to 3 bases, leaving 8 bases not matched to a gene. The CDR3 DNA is TGTGCCAGCACCGGGACAGGGGGAGCCCTCTACGAGCAGTACTTC. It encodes CASTGTGGALYEQYF.

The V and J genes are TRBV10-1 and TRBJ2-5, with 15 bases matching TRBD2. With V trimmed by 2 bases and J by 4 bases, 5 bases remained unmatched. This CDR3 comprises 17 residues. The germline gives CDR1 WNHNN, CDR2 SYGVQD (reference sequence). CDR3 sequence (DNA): TGCGCCAGCAGTGAGCCCGGACTAGCGGGAGGGTTAGAGACCCAGTACTTC. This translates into CASSEPGLAGGLETQYF.

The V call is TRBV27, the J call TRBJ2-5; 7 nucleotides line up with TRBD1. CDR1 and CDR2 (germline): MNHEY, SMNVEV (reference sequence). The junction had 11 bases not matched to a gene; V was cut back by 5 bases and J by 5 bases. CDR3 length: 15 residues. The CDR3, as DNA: TGTGCCAGCAGTACAGGGGACAGAGGGTCGGAGACCCAGTACTTC. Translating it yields CASSTGDRGSETQYF.

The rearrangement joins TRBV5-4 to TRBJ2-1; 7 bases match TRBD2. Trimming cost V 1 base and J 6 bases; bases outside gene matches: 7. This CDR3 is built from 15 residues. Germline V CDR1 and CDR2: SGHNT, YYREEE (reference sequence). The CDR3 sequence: CASSLSSGTGNEQFF. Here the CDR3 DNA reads TGTGCCAGCAGCTTGTCCAGCGGGACTGGCAATGAGCAGTTCTTC.

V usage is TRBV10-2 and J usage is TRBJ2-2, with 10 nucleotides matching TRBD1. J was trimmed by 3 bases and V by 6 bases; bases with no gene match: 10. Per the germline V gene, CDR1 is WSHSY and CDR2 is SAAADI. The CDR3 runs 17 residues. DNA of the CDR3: TGCGCCAGCAGGGACAGGGGGACTTTGAGAGACACCGGGGAGCTGTTTTTT. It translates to CASRDRGTLRDTGELFF.

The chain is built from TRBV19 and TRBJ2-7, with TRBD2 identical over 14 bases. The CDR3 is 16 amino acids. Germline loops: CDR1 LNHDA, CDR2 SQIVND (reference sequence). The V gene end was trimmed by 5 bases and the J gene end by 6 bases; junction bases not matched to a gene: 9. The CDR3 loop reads CASSRRTSGGQVEQYF. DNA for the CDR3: TGTGCCAGTAGTCGACGGACTAGCGGGGGGCAGGTCGAGCAGTACTTC.

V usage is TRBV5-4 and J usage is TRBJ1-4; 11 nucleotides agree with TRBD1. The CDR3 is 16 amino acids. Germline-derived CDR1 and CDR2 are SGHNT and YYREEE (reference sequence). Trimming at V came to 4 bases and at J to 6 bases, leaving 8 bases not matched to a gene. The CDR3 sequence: CASSTPPGQGDEKLFF. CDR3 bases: TGTGCCAGCAGCACCCCACCGGGACAGGGGGATGAAAAACTGTTTTTT.

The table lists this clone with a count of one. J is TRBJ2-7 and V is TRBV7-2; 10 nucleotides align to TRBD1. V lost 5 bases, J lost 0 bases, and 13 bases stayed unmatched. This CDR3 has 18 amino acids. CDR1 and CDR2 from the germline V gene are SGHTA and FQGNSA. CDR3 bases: TGTGCCAGCAGCCCAGGGCCGGGACAGGGGTTTCGCTCCTACGAGCAGTACTTC. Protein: CASSPGPGQGFRSYEQYF.

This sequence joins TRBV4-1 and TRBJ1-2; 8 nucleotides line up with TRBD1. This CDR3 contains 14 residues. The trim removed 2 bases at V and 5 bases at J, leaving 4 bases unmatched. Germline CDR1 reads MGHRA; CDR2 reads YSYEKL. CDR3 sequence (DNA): TGCGCCAGCAGCCAATTTCAGGGGGCGTATGGCTACACCTTC. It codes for CASSQFQGAYGYTF.

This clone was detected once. Here the CDR3 reads CASTLLRDRIDYTF. CDR3 coding DNA: TGTGCCAGTACCCTCCTCCGGGACAGGATCGACTACACCTTC. The chain joins TRBV19 to TRBJ1-2, with 8 bases matching TRBD1. Germline V gene sequence: CDR1 LNHDA, CDR2 SQIVND (reference sequence). V lost 7 bases to trimming and J lost 10 bases; unmatched junction nucleotides: 14. The CDR3 runs 14 residues.

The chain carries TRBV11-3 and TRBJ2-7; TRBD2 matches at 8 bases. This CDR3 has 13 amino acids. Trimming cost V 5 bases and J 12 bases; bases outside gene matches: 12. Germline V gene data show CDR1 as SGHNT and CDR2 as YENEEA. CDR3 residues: CASSVGLAGVPYF. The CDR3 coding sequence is TGTGCCAGCAGCGTCGGACTAGCAGGGGTTCCGTACTTC.

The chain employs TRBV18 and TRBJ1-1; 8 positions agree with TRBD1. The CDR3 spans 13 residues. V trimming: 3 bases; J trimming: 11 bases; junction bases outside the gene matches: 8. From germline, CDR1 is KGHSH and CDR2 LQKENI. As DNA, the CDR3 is TGTGCCAGCTCACCGGGCCAGGGGGCGAATGCTTTCTTT. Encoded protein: CASSPGQGANAFF.

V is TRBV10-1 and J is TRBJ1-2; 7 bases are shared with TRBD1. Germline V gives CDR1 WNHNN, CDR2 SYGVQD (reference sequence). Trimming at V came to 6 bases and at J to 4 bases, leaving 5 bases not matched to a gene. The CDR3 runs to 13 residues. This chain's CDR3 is CASSDGTAYGYTF. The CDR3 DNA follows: TGCGCCAGCAGCGACGGGACAGCCTATGGCTACACCTTC.

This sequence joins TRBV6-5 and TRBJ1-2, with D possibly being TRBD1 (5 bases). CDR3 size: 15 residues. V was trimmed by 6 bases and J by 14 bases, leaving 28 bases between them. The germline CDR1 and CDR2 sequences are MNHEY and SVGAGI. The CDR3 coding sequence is TGTGCCAGCAGCCCCGCGGGAGTGGGGGTCCAGGAAGAAACCTTC. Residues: CASSPAGVGVQEETF.

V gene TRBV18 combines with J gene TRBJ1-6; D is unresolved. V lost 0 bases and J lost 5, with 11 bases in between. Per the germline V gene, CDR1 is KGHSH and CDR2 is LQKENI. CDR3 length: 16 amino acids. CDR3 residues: CASSPPMALDNSPLHF. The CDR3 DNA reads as TGTGCCAGCTCACCACCAATGGCCCTTGATAATTCACCCCTCCACTTT.

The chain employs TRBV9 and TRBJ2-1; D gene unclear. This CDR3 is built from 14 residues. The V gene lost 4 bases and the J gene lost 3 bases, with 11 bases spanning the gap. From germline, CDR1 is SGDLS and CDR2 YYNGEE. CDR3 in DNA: TGTGCCAGCAGCCCCGACTCTTACTACAATGAGCAGTTCTTC. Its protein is CASSPDSYYNEQFF.

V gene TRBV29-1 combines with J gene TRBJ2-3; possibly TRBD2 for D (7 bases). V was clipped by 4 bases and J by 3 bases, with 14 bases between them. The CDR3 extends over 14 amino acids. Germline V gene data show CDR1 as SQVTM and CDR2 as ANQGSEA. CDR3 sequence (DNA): TGCAGCGTTGGTAGGGGGGGCCTAACAGATACGCAGTATTTT. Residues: CSVGRGGLTDTQYF.

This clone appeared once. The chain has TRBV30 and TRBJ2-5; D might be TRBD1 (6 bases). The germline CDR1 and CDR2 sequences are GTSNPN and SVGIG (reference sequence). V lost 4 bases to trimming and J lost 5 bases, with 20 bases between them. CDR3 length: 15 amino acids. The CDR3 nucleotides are TGTGCCTGGACCACAAGGGGCTATCAGGGGGAGACCCAGTACTTC. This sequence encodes CAWTTRGYQGETQYF.

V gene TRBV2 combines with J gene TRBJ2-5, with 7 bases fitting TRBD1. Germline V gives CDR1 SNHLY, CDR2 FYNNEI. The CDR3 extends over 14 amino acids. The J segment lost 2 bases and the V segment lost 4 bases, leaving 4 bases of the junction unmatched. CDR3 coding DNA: TGTGCCAGCAGTGGGGACAGCTATCAAGAGACCCAGTACTTC. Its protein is CASSGDSYQETQYF. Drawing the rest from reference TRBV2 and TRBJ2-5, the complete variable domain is EPEVTQTPSHQVTQMGQEVILRCVPISNHLYFYWYRQILGQKVEFLVSFYNNEISEKSEIFDDQFSVERPDGSNFTLKIRSTKLEDSAMYFCASSGDSYQETQYFGPGTRLLVL.

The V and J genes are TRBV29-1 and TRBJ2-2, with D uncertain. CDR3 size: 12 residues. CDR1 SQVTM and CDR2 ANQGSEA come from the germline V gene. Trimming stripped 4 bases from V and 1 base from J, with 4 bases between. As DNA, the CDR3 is TGCAGCGTTGTTAGGAACACCGGGGAGCTGTTTTTT. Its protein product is CSVVRNTGELFF.

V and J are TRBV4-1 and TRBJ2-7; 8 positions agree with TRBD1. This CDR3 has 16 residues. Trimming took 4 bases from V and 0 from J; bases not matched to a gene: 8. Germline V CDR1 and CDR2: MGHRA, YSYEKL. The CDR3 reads CASSLGGQGNSYEQYF. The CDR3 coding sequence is TGCGCCAGCAGCCTAGGCGGACAGGGAAACTCCTACGAGCAGTACTTC.

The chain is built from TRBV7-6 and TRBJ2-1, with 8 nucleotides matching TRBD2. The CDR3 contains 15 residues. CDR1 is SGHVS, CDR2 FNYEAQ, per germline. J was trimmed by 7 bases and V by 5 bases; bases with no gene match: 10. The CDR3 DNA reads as TGTGCCAGCAGCCATGACGGGGGGGGCCTGAATGAGCAGTTCTTC. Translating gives CASSHDGGGLNEQFF.

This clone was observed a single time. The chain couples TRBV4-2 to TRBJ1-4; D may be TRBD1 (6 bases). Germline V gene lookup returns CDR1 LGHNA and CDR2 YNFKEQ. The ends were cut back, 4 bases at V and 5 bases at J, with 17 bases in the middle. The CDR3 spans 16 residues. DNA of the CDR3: TGTGCCAGCAGCCCAACCCCCACAGGGAGAAATGAAAAACTGTTTTTT. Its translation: CASSPTPTGRNEKLFF.

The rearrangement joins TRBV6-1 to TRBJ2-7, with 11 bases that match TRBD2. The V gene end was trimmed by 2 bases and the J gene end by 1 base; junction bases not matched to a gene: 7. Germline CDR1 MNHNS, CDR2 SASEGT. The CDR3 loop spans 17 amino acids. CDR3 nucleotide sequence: TGTGCCAGCAGTGAAAGAGTAGCGGGAGGGGAATCCTACGAGCAGTACTTC. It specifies CASSERVAGGESYEQYF.

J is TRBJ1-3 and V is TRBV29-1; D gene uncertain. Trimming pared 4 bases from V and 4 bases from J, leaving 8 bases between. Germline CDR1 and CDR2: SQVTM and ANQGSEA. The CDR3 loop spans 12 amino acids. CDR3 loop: CSVGKEGNTIYF. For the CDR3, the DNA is TGCAGCGTTGGGAAGGAGGGAAACACCATATATTTT.

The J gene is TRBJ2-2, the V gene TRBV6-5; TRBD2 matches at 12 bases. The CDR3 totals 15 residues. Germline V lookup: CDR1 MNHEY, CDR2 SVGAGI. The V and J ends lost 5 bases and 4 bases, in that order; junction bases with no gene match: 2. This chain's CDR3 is CASSLGLAGTGELFF. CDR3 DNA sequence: TGTGCCAGCAGTCTGGGACTAGCGGGCACCGGGGAGCTGTTTTTT.

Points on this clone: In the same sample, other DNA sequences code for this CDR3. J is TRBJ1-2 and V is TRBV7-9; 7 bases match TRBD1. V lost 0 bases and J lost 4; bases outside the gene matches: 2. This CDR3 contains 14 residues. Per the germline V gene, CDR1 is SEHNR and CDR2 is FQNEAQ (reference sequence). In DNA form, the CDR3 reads TGTGCCAGCAGCTTAGCGCAGGGGGGCTATGGCTACACCTTC. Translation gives CASSLAQGGYGYTF.

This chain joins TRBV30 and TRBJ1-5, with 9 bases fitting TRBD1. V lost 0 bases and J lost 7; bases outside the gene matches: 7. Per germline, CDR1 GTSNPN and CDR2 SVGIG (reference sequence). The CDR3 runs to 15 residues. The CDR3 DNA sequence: TGTGCCTGGAGTGTCAAGGGACAGGGTGGACAGCCCCAGCATTTT. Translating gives CAWSVKGQGGQPQHF.

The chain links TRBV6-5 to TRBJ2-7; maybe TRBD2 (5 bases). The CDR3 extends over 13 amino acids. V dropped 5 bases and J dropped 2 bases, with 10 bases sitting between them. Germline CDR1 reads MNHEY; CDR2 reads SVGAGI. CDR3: CASSGPGTYEQYF. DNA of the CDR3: TGTGCCAGCAGTGGGCCGGGGACCTACGAGCAGTACTTC.

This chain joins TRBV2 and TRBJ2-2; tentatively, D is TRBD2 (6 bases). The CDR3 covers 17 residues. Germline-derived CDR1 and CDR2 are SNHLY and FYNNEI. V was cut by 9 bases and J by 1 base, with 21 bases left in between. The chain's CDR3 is CASDGGKVGLNTGELFF. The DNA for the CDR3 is TGTGCCAGTGATGGGGGGAAAGTTGGGCTGAACACCGGGGAGCTGTTTTTT.

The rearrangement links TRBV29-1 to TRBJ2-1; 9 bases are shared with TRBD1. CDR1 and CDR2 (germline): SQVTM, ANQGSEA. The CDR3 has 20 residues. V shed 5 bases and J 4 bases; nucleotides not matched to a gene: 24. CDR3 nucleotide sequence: TGCAGCGTTATGGGGAAGGGGACAGGGTCCCTTACGGCCGGGTACAATGAGCAGTTCTTC. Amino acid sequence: CSVMGKGTGSLTAGYNEQFF.

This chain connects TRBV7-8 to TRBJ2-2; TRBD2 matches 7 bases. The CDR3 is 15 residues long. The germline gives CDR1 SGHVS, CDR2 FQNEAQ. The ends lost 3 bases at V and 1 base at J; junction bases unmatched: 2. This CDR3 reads CASSFSSGNTGELFF. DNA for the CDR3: TGTGCCAGCAGCTTCTCTAGCGGGAACACCGGGGAGCTGTTTTTT.